This T cell receptor (beta chain) was observed in a study of shared clonotypes between healthy human individuals (dated by TCRdb to 2020 to 2022). A note on the overall study: A few men and two women, aged 18 to 49 years, made up the cohort. To increase sequencing depth and limit assay-specific biases, TCR repertoire library preparation and sequencing were carried out by different laboratories using diverse techniques. To estimate repertoire size and how much clonotypes are shared between individuals, the study performed deep sequencing of blood TCR repertoires from roughly five healthy adults. Per donor, leukapheresis produced somewhere between about 0.9 and 10 billion PBMCs. The paper as a whole reports these results and caveats: The small number of donors limited the genetic and exposure-history diversity represented. Sampling was restricted to blood, and TCR repertoires in tissue are likely to differ from TCR repertoires in blood. Based on pairwise subsampling, the degree of clonotype sharing among donors was expected to be affected by sequencing depth.

Healthy HIV-negative adults with no recently reported acute infections or vaccinations were included as donors. Every donor was a Caucasian adult living in Nashville, Tennessee, USA. For unsorted samples, tens of millions of PBMCs were counted, and genomic DNA was extracted using the QIAamp DNA Blood Mini kit. After blood collection by leukapheresis, PBMCs were isolated using Ficoll-Histopaque density gradient centrifugation and then cryopreserved in the vapor phase of liquid nitrogen. TCR CDR3 regions were amplified from genomic DNA by multiplex PCR using the deep immunoSEQ assay. For each cell subset, the extracted genomic DNA was distributed evenly across all wells of several immunoSEQ 96-well plates, and each plate served as one replicate. For unsorted PBMC, about 300 ng genomic DNA, equal to 30,000 or so T cell genomes, was loaded into each replicate PCR. Genomic DNA from unsorted PBMC was sequenced over ten immunoSEQ deep assay plates. Purified libraries were measured with a Qubit 3.0 fluorometer, size-checked on a Bioanalyzer 2100, and measured again with the KAPA Library Quantification kit. Every immunoSEQ 96-well plate was sequenced on a dedicated single-read 150-cycle Illumina NextSeq 550 flow cell. Per the original workflow: Because the immunoSEQ output held only junctional sequences and lacked quality scores, the filtering could not match the filtering applied to full-length reads. Sequences were annotated with PyIR, a Python wrapper for IgBLAST v1.9, and V/J genes and CDR3 were assigned using IMGT germline references. Reads with weak V/J assignments (E-value above 1e-6), missing CDR3, stop codons, out-of-frame junctions, or ambiguous translated residues were removed. V3J clonotypes were defined as sequences sharing the same inferred V gene, J gene, and CDR3 amino acid sequence. The percentage overlap between two repertoires was calculated by dividing the number of shared unique clonotypes by the size of the smaller repertoire. RTK rarefaction, the Chao1 estimator, and Recon v2.1 estimates of unobserved clonotypes were used to assess repertoire richness. What TCRdb holds here is the immuneACCESS table cut down to in-frame rearrangements. Part of the clones is not present; checked against another copy, under half of the missing clones reflect an unresolved V gene, and the others are unexplained. D and trimming were read from the DNA, whereas the V and J calls and clone size are those reported in that table. Present in this sample are 450,000 to 500,000 clones, approximately 78% of which were seen just once. Together, the top ten hold around 13% of the sample.

The CDR3 goes from the cysteine to the phenylalanine over 23 residues. Of the read, only the CDR3 DNA is kept; its 69 bases are in frame from base 1. Remarks on this clone: Which antigen it targets is not known. Per-base quality was not reported, and no clone a single base away is much larger than it.

The chain uses TRBV21-1 and TRBJ2-3; TRBD2, the D gene given by the table, was not confirmed from the DNA. TRBV21-1 is reported as a pseudogene. Sequences were obtained from PBMCs. The origin of this receptor is a woman in her forties in good health. Some clones in this sample may be carry-over from other donors' samples. The CDR3 sequence is CASSKKISPGLAGEGGPTDTQYF. The DNA is TGTGCCAGCAGCAAAAAAATTTCCCCGGGACTAGCGGGAGAGGGGGGCCCCACAGATACGCAGTATTTT.